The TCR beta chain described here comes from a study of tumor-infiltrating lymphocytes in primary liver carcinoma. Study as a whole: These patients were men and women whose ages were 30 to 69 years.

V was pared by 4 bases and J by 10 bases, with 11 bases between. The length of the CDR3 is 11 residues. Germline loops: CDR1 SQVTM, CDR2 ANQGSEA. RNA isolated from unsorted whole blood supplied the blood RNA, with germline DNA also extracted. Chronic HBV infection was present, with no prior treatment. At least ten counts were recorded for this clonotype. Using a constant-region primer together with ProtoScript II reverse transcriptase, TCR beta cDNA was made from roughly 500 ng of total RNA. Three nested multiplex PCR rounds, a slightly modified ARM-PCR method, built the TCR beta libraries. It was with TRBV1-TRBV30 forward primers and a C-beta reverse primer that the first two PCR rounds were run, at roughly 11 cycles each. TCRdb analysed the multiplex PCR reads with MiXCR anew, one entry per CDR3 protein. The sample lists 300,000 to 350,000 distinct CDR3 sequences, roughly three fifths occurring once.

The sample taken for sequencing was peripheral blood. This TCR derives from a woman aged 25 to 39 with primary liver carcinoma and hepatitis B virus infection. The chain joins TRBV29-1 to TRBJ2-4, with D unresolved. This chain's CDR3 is CSVAVSEIQYF. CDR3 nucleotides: TGCAGCGTTGCCGTATCCGAGATTCAGTACTTC.